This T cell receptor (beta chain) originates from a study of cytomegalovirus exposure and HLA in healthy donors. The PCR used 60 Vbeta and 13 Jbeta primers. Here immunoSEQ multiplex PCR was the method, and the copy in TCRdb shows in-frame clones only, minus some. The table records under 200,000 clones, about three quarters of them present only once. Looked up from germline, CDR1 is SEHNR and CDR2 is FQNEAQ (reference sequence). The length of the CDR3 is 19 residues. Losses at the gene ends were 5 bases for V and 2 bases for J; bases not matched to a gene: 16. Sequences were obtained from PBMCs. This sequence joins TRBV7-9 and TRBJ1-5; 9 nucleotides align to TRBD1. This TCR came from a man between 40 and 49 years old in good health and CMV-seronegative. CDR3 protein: CASSRDGTGLRRGNQPQHF. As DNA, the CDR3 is TGTGCCAGCAGCCGAGATGGGACAGGGCTCCGGCGGGGCAATCAGCCCCAGCATTTT.